Following are 4 T cell receptor beta chains from one sample sequenced in a study of cytomegalovirus exposure and HLA in healthy donors. The PCR contained 60 Vbeta and 13 Jbeta primers. Using immunoSEQ multiplex PCR, the repertoire was profiled, and TCRdb retains in-frame clones only, with some absent. The sample carries around 120,000 clones, over 60% recorded once. The source material was PBMCs. The receptors stem from a human donor in good health.

This chain uses TRBV27 with TRBJ2-5; 8 bases are shared with TRBD1. Germline-derived CDR1 and CDR2 are MNHEY and SMNVEV (reference sequence). This CDR3 spans 13 amino acids. V was pared by 3 bases and J by 4 bases, with 1 base of the junction left unmatched. CDR3 coding DNA: TGTGCCAGCAGTTTCAGGGGGCCAGAGACCCAGTACTTC. It specifies CASSFRGPETQYF.

This chain connects TRBV11-3 to TRBJ2-1, with D possibly being TRBD1 (6 bases). Per the germline V gene, CDR1 is SGHNT and CDR2 is YENEEA. The V end was cut by 5 bases, the J end by 0 bases, with 14 bases between. The CDR3 covers 16 residues. The CDR3 reads CASSPFTDSSYNEQFF. The CDR3 DNA reads as TGTGCCAGCAGCCCCTTTACGGACAGCTCCTACAATGAGCAGTTCTTC.

The CDR3 loop reads CASSPGTGGANQPQHF. The CDR3 bases are TGTGCCAGCAGCCCAGGGACAGGGGGTGCCAATCAGCCCCAGCATTTT. The J gene is TRBJ1-5, the V gene TRBV9; 11 positions match TRBD1. The CDR3 spans 16 residues. Trimming cost V 4 bases and J 3 bases; bases outside gene matches: 6. Germline-derived CDR1 and CDR2 are SGDLS and YYNGEE.

This clone was detected only once. The chain has TRBV25-1 and TRBJ2-2, with D possibly TRBD2 on 5 matching bases. Trimming took off 5 bases at V and 4 bases at J, with 11 bases between the two ends. CDR3 size: 14 residues. Looked up from germline, CDR1 is MGHDK and CDR2 is SYGVNS. CDR3 in amino acids: CASSLGVGTGELFF. CDR3 DNA: TGTGCCAGCAGTCTGGGAGTAGGCACCGGGGAGCTGTTTTTT. The full variable domain, completed using reference TRBV25-1 and TRBJ2-2, is EADIYQTPRYLVIGTGKKITLECSQTMGHDKMYWYQQDPGMELHLIHYSYGVNSTEKGDLSSESTVSRIRTEHFPLTLESARPSHTSQYLCASSLGVGTGELFFGEGSRLTVL.